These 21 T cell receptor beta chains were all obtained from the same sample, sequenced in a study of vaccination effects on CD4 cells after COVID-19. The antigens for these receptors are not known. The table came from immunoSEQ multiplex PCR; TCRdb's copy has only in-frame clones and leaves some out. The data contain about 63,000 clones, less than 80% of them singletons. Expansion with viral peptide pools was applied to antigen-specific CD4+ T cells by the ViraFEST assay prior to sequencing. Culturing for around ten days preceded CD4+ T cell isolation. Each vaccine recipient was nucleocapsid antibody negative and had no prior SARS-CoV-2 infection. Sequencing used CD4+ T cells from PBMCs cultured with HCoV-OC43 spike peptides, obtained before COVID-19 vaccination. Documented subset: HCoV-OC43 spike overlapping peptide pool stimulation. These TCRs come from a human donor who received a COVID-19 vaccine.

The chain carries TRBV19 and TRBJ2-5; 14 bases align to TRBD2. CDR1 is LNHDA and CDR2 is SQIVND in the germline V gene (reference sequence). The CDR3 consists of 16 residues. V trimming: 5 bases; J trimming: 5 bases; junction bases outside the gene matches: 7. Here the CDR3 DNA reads TGTGCCAGTAGTGGCAGACTAGCGGGAGGGGTGGAGACCCAGTACTTC. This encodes CASSGRLAGGVETQYF.

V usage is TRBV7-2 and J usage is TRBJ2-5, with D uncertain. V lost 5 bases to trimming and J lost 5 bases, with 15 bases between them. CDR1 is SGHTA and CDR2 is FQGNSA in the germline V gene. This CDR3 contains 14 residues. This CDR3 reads CASSLSVGSETQYF. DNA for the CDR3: TGTGCCAGCAGCCTATCCGTAGGATCTGAGACCCAGTACTTC.

The CDR3 nucleotides read TGTGCCAGCAGGGGGGGGGTCTGGGAGCAGTACGTC. It encodes CASRGGVWEQYV. The chain employs TRBV2 and TRBJ2-7; 7 positions match TRBD2. After removal of 6 bases from V and 7 bases from J, the junction contained 6 bases not matched to a gene. CDR3 size: 12 residues. Germline lookup yields CDR1 SNHLY and CDR2 FYNNEI.

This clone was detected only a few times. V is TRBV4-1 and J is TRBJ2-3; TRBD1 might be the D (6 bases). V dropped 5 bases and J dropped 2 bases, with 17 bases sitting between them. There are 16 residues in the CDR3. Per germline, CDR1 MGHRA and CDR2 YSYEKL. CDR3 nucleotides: TGCGCCAGCAGCAGTATTGGGGGCTGGAACACAGATACGCAGTATTTT. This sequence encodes CASSSIGGWNTDTQYF.

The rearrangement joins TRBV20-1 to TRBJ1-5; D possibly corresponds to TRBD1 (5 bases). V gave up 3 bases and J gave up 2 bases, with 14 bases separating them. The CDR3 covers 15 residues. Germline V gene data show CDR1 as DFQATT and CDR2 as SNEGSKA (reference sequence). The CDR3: CSASDPLGGNQPQHF. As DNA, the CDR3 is TGCAGTGCTAGTGACCCCTTGGGGGGCAATCAGCCCCAGCATTTT.

The CDR3 here is CASSVGGGRYNEQFF. CDR3 DNA sequence: TGTGCCAGCAGCGTAGGAGGGGGGCGCTACAATGAGCAGTTCTTC. The rearrangement uses TRBV9 and TRBJ2-1; D tentatively reads TRBD1 or TRBD2 (6 bases each). The CDR3 extends over 15 amino acids. From germline, CDR1 is SGDLS and CDR2 YYNGEE. The V end lost 0 bases, the J end lost 3 bases, and 10 bases lay between the germline ends.

Here the CDR3 DNA reads TGCAGCGTTGAGACTACCTACACTAGCGGGGGGTTCAATGAGCAGTTCTTC. Its translation is CSVETTYTSGGFNEQFF. The rearrangement uses TRBV29-1 and TRBJ2-1, with TRBD2 identical over 12 bases. The CDR3 has 17 residues. Germline CDR1 reads SQVTM; CDR2 reads ANQGSEA. Germline trimming cut 3 bases from V and 6 bases from J; bases unmatched to any gene: 12.

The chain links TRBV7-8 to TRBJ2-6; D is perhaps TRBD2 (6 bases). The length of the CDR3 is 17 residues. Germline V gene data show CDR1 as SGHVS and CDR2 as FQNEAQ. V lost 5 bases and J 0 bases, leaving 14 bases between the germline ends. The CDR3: CASSPLRRGSGANVLTF. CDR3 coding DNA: TGTGCCAGCAGCCCCCTCCGGCGGGGCTCTGGGGCCAACGTCCTGACTTTC.

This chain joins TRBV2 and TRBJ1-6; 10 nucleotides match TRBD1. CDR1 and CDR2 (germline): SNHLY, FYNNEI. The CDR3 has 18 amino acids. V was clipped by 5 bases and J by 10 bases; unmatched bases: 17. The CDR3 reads CASSKGRQGASTSSPLHF. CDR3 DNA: TGTGCCAGCAGTAAGGGGCGACAGGGGGCTTCGACTTCGTCACCCCTCCACTTT.

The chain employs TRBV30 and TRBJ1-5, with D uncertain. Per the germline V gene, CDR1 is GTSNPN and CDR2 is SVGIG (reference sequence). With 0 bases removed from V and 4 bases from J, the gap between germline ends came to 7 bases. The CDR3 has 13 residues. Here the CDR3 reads CAWSVGENQPQHF. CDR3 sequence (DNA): TGTGCCTGGAGTGTTGGGGAGAATCAGCCCCAGCATTTT. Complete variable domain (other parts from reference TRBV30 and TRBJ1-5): SQTIHQWPATLVQPVGSPLSLECTVEGTSNPNLYWYRQAAGRGLQLLFYSVGIGQISSEVPQNLSASRPQDRQFILSSKKLLLSDSGFYLCAWSVGENQPQHFGDGTRLSIL.

The CDR3 sequence: CARSLAAGGGRAFF. The CDR3 DNA is TGTGCCAGAAGCTTGGCGGCGGGGGGGGGAAGAGCTTTCTTT. The rearrangement links TRBV5-3 to TRBJ1-1; D perhaps matches TRBD1 (5 bases). TRBV5-3 is designated an ORF whose function remains uncertain. Trimming stripped 0 bases from V and 10 bases from J, with 16 bases between. CDR3 length: 14 residues.

CDR3 sequence reads: CASNPIVTNTEAFF. The CDR3 DNA is TGTGCCAGCAACCCTATAGTCACGAACACTGAAGCTTTCTTT. The chain links TRBV6-5 to TRBJ1-1; D is unresolved. This CDR3 region has 14 residues. Deletions cut 7 bases from V and 1 base from J, with 13 bases between. Germline lookup yields CDR1 MNHEY and CDR2 SVGAGI.

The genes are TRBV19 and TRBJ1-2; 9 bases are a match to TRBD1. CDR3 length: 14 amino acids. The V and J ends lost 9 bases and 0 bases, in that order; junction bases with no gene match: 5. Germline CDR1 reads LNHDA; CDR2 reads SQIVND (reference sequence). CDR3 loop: CASPDRGANYGYTF. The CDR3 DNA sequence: TGTGCCAGCCCGGACAGGGGAGCTAACTATGGCTACACCTTC.

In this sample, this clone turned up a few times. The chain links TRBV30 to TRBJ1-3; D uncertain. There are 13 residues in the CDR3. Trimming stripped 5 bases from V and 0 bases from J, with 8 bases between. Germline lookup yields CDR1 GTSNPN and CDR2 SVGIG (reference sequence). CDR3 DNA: TGTGCCTGGGGCATTTTCTCTGGAAACACCATATATTTT. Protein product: CAWGIFSGNTIYF.

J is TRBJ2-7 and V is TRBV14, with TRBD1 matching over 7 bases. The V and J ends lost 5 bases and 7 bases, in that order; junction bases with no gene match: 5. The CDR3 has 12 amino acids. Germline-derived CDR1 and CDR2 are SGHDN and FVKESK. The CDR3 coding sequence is TGTGCCAGCAGCGTACAGGGGAGAGAGCAGTACGTC. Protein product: CASSVQGREQYV.

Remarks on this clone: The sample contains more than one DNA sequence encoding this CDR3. The CDR3 DNA reads as TGTGCCAGCTCACCACAGGGGTCCAATCAGCCCCAGCATTTT. As protein: CASSPQGSNQPQHF. The rearrangement links TRBV18 to TRBJ1-5; a weak D match, TRBD1 (5 bases). The CDR3 runs to 14 residues. Trimming pared 1 base from V and 3 bases from J, leaving 7 bases between. CDR1 KGHSH and CDR2 LQKENI come from the germline V gene.

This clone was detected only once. The chain's CDR3 is CASSPWQRGETQYF. The CDR3, as DNA: TGTGCCAGCTCACCGTGGCAGCGAGGTGAGACCCAGTACTTC. The chain uses TRBV18 and TRBJ2-5; D gene unclear. V was clipped by 3 bases and J by 5 bases, with 13 bases between them. The CDR3 runs to 14 residues. Germline V gives CDR1 KGHSH, CDR2 LQKENI.

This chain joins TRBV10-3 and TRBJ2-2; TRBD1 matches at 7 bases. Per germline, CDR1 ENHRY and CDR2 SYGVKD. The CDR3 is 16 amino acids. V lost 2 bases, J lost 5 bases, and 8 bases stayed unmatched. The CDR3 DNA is TGTGCCATCAGTGAGGGGCAGGGGGTTGGTACCGGGGAGCTGTTTTTT. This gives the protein CAISEGQGVGTGELFF.

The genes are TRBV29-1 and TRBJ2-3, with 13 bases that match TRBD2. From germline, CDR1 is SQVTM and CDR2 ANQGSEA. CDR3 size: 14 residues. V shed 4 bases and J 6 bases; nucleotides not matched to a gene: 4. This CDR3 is CSVALTSGGDTQYF. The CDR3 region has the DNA TGCAGCGTTGCCTTGACTAGCGGGGGGGATACGCAGTATTTT.

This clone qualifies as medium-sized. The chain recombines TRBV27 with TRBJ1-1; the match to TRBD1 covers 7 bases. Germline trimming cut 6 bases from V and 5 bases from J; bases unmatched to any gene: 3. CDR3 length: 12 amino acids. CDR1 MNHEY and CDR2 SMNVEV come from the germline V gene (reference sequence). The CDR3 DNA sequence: TGTGCCAGCAGGAGGGGGCGGACTGAAGCTTTCTTT. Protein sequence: CASRRGRTEAFF.

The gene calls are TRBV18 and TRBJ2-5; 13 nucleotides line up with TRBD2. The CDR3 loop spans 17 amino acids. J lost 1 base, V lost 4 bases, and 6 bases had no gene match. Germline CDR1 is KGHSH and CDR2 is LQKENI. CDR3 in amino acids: CASSRRTSGGTQETQYF. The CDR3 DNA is TGTGCCAGCTCACGAAGGACTAGCGGGGGCACCCAAGAGACCCAGTACTTC.